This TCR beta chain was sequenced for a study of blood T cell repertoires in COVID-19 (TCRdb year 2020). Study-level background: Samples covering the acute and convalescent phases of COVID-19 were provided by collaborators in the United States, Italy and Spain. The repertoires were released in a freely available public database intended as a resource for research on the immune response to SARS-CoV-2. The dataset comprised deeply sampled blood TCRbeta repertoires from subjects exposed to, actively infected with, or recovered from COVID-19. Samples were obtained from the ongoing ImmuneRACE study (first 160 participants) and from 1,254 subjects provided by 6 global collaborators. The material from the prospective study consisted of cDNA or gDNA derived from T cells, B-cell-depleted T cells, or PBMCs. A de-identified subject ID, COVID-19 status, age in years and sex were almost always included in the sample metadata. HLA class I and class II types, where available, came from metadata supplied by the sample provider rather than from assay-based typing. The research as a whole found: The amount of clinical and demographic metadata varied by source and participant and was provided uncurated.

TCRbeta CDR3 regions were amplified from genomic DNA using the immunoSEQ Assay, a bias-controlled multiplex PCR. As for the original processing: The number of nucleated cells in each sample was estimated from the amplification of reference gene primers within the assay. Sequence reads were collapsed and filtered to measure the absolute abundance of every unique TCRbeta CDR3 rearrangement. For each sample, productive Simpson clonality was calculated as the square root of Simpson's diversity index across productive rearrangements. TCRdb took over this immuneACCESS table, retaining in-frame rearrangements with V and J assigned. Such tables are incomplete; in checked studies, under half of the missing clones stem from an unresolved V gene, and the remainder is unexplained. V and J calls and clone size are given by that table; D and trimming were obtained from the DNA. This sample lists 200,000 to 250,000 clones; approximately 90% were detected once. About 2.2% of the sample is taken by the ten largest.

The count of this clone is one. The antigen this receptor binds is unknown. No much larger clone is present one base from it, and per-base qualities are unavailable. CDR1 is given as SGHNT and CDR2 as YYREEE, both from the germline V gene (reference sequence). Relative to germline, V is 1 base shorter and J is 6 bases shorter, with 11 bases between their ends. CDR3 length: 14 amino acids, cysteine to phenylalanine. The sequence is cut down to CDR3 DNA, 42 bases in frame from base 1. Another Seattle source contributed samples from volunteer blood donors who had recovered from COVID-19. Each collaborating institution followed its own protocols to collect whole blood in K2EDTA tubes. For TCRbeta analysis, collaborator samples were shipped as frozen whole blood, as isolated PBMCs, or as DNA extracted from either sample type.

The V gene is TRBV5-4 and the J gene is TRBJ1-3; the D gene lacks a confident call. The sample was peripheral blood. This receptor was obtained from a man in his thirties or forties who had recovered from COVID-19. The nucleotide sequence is TGTGCCAGCAGCTTGCCCGGGTCCTTAAACACCATATATTTT. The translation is CASSLPGSLNTIYF.